The subject of this entry is one T cell receptor beta chain. Its antigen is undetermined. Time point reported: after dendritic cell vaccination, including at tumor progression/relapse. This specimen belongs to a study of glioma-infiltrating T cells after dendritic cell vaccination. Trimming pared 8 bases from V and 2 bases from J, leaving 18 bases between. The CDR3 covers 15 residues. Germline V CDR1 and CDR2: SGHVS, FQNEAQ. The primer mix had 60 V beta and 13 J beta primers. Assay: immunoSEQ multiplex PCR; the TCRdb copy retains only in-frame clones and omits some. The sample contains about 87,000 clones, roughly four fifths of which appear only once. Overall study results and limits: Estimated pretreatment TIL content predicted outcome after dendritic cell vaccination.

V is TRBV7-8 and J is TRBJ1-1; D unclear. The source is a human donor with glioblastoma. The sequenced sample was blood, obtained after dendritic cell vaccination. CDR3 amino acids: CASYKSGGGNTEAFF. The DNA of the CDR3 is TGTGCCAGCTACAAATCGGGCGGAGGAAACACTGAAGCTTTCTTT. The variable domain in full, with the rest retrieved from reference TRBV7-8 and TRBJ1-1, is GAGVSQSPRYKVAKRGQDVALRCDPISGHVSLFWYQQALGQGPEFLTYFQNEAQLDKSGLPSDRFFAERPEGSVSTLKIQRTQQEDSAVYLCASYKSGGGNTEAFFGQGTRLTVV.